The 20 T cell receptor beta chains below all came from one sample that was sequenced in a study of shared clonotypes between healthy human individuals. Assay: immunoSEQ multiplex PCR; the TCRdb copy retains only in-frame clones and omits some. The table includes more than 850,000 clones, around 82% detected once. What was sequenced was memory CD4+ T cells from PBMCs. The sample's subset: CD45RA-negative fraction. The receptors here all came from a man aged 18 to 29 in good health. Some clones in this sample may be carry-over from other donors' samples.

The chain has TRBV20-1 and TRBJ1-3; D is undetermined. Germline V gene lookup returns CDR1 DFQATT and CDR2 SNEGSKA (reference sequence). The V gene lost 1 base and the J gene lost 7 bases, with 5 bases spanning the gap. The CDR3 contains 11 residues. CDR3 loop: CSARVANTIYF. CDR3 in DNA: TGCAGTGCTAGAGTAGCGAACACCATATATTTT.

Only a few counts were recorded for this clone. The chain combines TRBV2 with TRBJ2-1; D is perhaps TRBD2 (5 bases). In germline, CDR1 is SNHLY, CDR2 FYNNEI. The CDR3 has 12 residues. V was shortened by 7 bases and J by 15 bases, with 19 bases between the two germline ends. CDR3 in DNA: TGTGCCAGCAATTTGGGTTCTAGCTTCCCGTTCTTC. Translated: CASNLGSSFPFF.

The chain links TRBV5-6 to TRBJ2-1; TRBD2 matches 11 bases. The CDR3 runs 17 residues. With V trimmed by 5 bases and J by 8 bases, 15 bases remained unmatched. Per the germline V gene, CDR1 is SGHDT and CDR2 is YYEEEE. The CDR3: CASSQGGPSGRSYEQFF. CDR3 DNA: TGTGCCAGCAGTCAAGGGGGCCCTAGCGGGAGGTCGTATGAGCAGTTCTTC. Variable domain in full (rest from reference TRBV5-6 and TRBJ2-1): DAGVTQSPTHLIKTRGQQVTLRCSPKSGHDTVSWYQQALGQGPQFIFQYYEEEERQRGNFPDRFSGHQFPNYSSELNVNALLLGDSALYLCASSQGGPSGRSYEQFFGPGTRLTVL.

Concerning this clone: Other DNA variants within this sample encode the same CDR3. The chain couples TRBV27 to TRBJ2-5; no clear D gene. Germline lookup yields CDR1 MNHEY and CDR2 SMNVEV (reference sequence). Trimming took 6 bases from V and 5 from J, leaving 10 bases between them. The CDR3 spans 12 residues. The CDR3 sequence is CASSPGGETQYF. The CDR3 DNA reads TGTGCCAGCAGCCCAGGTGGGGAGACCCAGTACTTC.

The gene calls are TRBV6-1 and TRBJ1-4; a weak D match, TRBD1 (6 bases). Germline CDR1 MNHNS, CDR2 SASEGT. CDR3 size: 15 residues. Trimming pared 4 bases from V and 7 bases from J, leaving 16 bases between. The DNA of the CDR3 is TGTGCCAGCAGTGGCTTAGGGGGGGCGCCTGAAAAACTGTTTTTT. This translates into CASSGLGGAPEKLFF.

The chain recombines TRBV10-2 with TRBJ1-2; D is possibly TRBD1 (6 bases). Germline CDR1 WSHSY, CDR2 SAAADI. The CDR3 sequence is 15 residues long. V lost 7 bases to trimming and J lost 2 bases, with 17 bases between them. The DNA for the CDR3 is TGCGCCAGCAACGACAGGACGCAAGCGAACTATGGCTACACCTTC. This encodes CASNDRTQANYGYTF.

This clone was observed a single time. The J gene is TRBJ1-2, the V gene TRBV27; weak D call: TRBD1 (6 bases). This CDR3 comprises 14 residues. In germline, CDR1 is MNHEY, CDR2 SMNVEV (reference sequence). The ends were cut back, 4 bases at V and 4 bases at J, with 13 bases in the middle. The CDR3 reads CASSSGLTGYGYTF. CDR3 DNA: TGTGCCAGCAGTTCCGGGTTGACAGGCTATGGCTACACCTTC.

The chain joins TRBV18 to TRBJ2-5; D unresolved. The V gene's germline CDR1 is KGHSH and CDR2 LQKENI. The CDR3 contains 15 residues. The germline V and J ends were trimmed by 1 base and 4 bases, with 13 bases remaining between them. The CDR3 coding sequence is TGTGCCAGCTCACCACGACGGACGGGTACAGAGACCCAGTACTTC. Protein sequence: CASSPRRTGTETQYF.

The CDR3 sequence is CASSRGNGNEQFF. DNA of the CDR3: TGTGCCAGCTCTAGGGGGAATGGCAATGAGCAGTTCTTC. The rearrangement uses TRBV18 and TRBJ2-1, with D perhaps TRBD1 (6 bases). Germline assignment: CDR1 KGHSH and CDR2 LQKENI. Deletions cut 6 bases from V and 6 bases from J, with 12 bases between. The CDR3 covers 13 residues.

The chain recombines TRBV5-1 with TRBJ1-1, with TRBD1 as a possible D gene (6 bases). The germline V gene encodes CDR1 SGHRS and CDR2 YFSETQ. V lost 4 bases and J lost 6, with 13 bases in between. This CDR3 spans 13 amino acids. The CDR3 sequence: CASSIQPGAEAFF. CDR3 bases: TGCGCCAGCAGCATACAACCAGGGGCTGAAGCTTTCTTT.

This sequence joins TRBV28 and TRBJ1-4; D possibly corresponds to TRBD1 (5 bases). Germline lookup yields CDR1 MDHEN and CDR2 SYDVKM. CDR3 length: 17 amino acids. Trimming left V 4 bases short and J 0 bases short, with 15 bases between. The CDR3 coding sequence is TGTGCCAGCAGTTCACCAGCTCGGGGGGCAACTAATGAAAAACTGTTTTTT. It translates to CASSSPARGATNEKLFF.

The chain is built from TRBV5-1 and TRBJ1-1; 10 bases match TRBD1. This CDR3 region has 14 residues. The germline V gene has CDR1 SGHRS and CDR2 YFSETQ. Trimming took 4 bases from V and 5 from J; bases not matched to a gene: 5. This CDR3 is CASSATGGYTEAFF. The CDR3 DNA reads as TGCGCCAGCAGCGCGACAGGGGGCTATACTGAAGCTTTCTTT.

This clone turned up a few times. The chain links TRBV6-1 to TRBJ2-7; D perhaps matches TRBD1 (6 bases). The CDR3 has 12 amino acids. The ends were cut back, 4 bases at V and 2 bases at J, with 6 bases in the middle. Germline V lookup: CDR1 MNHNS, CDR2 SASEGT. The CDR3 coding sequence is TGTGCCAGCAGTGGGGACACCTACGAGCAGTACTTC. The encoded protein is CASSGDTYEQYF.

The V and J genes are TRBV11-2 and TRBJ2-5; 8 bases are shared with TRBD2. The J call is in doubt because the DNA end fits TRBJ2-7 better. The CDR3 has 16 residues. Germline lookup yields CDR1 SGHAT and CDR2 FQNNGV. The CDR3 nucleotides read TGTGCCAGCAGCCCCTATTCCGGGACTAGTACCTACGAGCAGTACTTC. Amino acid sequence: CASSPYSGTSTYEQYF.

Only a few counts were recorded for this clone. The chain is built from TRBV5-4 and TRBJ2-5; perhaps TRBD2 as D (5 bases). The CDR3 loop spans 15 amino acids. Deletions cut 1 base from V and 1 base from J, with 11 bases between. Germline V gene lookup returns CDR1 SGHNT and CDR2 YYREEE (reference sequence). The CDR3 region has the DNA TGTGCCAGCAGCTTGCCCGGGGTGACCCAAGAGACCCAGTACTTC. This encodes CASSLPGVTQETQYF.

This clone was seen a few times. The rearrangement uses TRBV14 and TRBJ1-2; TRBD1 agrees at 8 bases. Germline-derived CDR1 and CDR2 are SGHDN and FVKESK. J lost 6 bases, V lost 0 bases, and 9 bases had no gene match. This CDR3 has 16 amino acids. The CDR3 spells CASSQDMAGGSDGYTF. The DNA for the CDR3 is TGTGCCAGCAGCCAAGATATGGCAGGGGGCTCGGATGGCTACACCTTC.

This clone appeared a few times. The rearrangement joins TRBV14 to TRBJ1-1; 7 bases match TRBD1. The CDR3 contains 14 residues. The germline CDR1 and CDR2 sequences are SGHDN and FVKESK. V dropped 6 bases and J dropped 4; count of bases not matched to a gene: 8. CDR3 DNA: TGTGCCAGCAGGAGAACAGGGGCCGGCACTGAAGCTTTCTTT. This encodes CASRRTGAGTEAFF.

The chain couples TRBV7-3 to TRBJ2-3, with TRBD2 as a possible D gene (5 bases). The germline V gene encodes CDR1 SGHTA and CDR2 FQGTGA. CDR3 length equals 15 residues. Trimming left V 3 bases short and J 1 base short, with 11 bases between. The CDR3 nucleotides are TGTGCCAGCAGCTTCAGCGGAATTCGCACAGATACGCAGTATTTT. This gives the protein CASSFSGIRTDTQYF.

To note about this clone: This sample includes further DNA sequences coding for the same CDR3. CDR3 DNA: TGTGCCAGCAGCGAGGTAGGGGGCGGCGGAAACACCATATATTTT. This codes for CASSEVGGGGNTIYF. The chain recombines TRBV2 with TRBJ1-3, with TRBD1 matching 7 bases. CDR1 SNHLY and CDR2 FYNNEI come from the germline V gene. Losses at the gene ends were 6 bases for V and 4 bases for J; bases not matched to a gene: 9. The CDR3 extends over 15 amino acids.

This clone came up many times. Within the sample, other DNA sequences also encode this same CDR3. V gene TRBV29-1 combines with J gene TRBJ1-1; maybe TRBD1 (5 bases). This CDR3 has 14 amino acids. The V end lost 3 bases, the J end lost 4 bases, and 15 bases lay between the germline ends. The germline gives CDR1 SQVTM, CDR2 ANQGSEA. The CDR3 here is CSVEGGQGATEAFF. The CDR3 nucleotides are TGCAGCGTTGAGGGTGGGCAGGGAGCCACTGAAGCTTTCTTT. The whole variable domain, remainder taken from reference TRBV29-1 and TRBJ1-1, is SAVISQKPSRDICQRGTSLTIQCQVDSQVTMMFWYRQQPGQSLTLIATANQGSEATYESGFVIDKFPISRPNLTFSTLTVSNMSPEDSSIYLCSVEGGQGATEAFFGQGTRLTVV.